This T cell receptor (beta chain) is from a study of OX40 agonist ivuxolimab in advanced cancers. Study details: The study treated patients with ivuxolimab, an agonistic anti-OX40 (CD134) antibody. Points from the study as a whole: Partly responding patients at 0.1-3.0 mg/kg showed some of the smallest clonal expansion. Part of the nonresponder group also had normalized T-cell clonal expansion that was low.

The CDR3 has 16 amino acids. Germline V lookup: CDR1 SGHTA, CDR2 FQGNSA. The V gene end was trimmed by 1 base and the J gene end by 1 base; junction bases not matched to a gene: 5. Blood sampling took place at baseline, cycle 4 day 1, and cycle 7 day 1. Profiling relied on immunoSEQ multiplex PCR, and the TCRdb table lists in-frame clones only, not all of them. The table includes about 27,000 clones, roughly four fifths detected once. As concerns this clone: The target antigen is unknown.

The sequence derives from an adult with an advanced solid tumor such as melanoma, head and neck, liver or kidney cancer. The gene calls are TRBV7-2 and TRBJ2-7; the match to TRBD2 covers 9 bases. The sequenced sample was CD4+ or CD8+ T cells sorted from blood, obtained in a trial of the OX40 agonist ivuxolimab. CDR3 sequence reads: CASSLDGTSQSYEQYF. The CDR3 nucleotides read TGTGCCAGCAGCTTAGACGGGACTAGCCAATCCTACGAGCAGTACTTC.